The clone carrying this T cell receptor beta chain turned up a few times. The antigen is not known. The data are from a study of CD8 T cells in ankylosing spondylitis. Study-wide results and caveats: Characteristic, it appeared, of ankylosing spondylitis blood was a TCR beta motif of about eight highly homologous variants.

One entry per CDR3 protein results from TCRdb running MiXCR on the 5' RACE reads. The table lists some 700,000 distinct CDR3 sequences, around 20% of them singletons. The CDR3 consists of 14 residues. Germline CDR1 and CDR2: SGHRS and YFSETQ. Trimming shortened V by 2 bases and J by 2 bases, and 7 bases separated the two germline ends. The gene calls are TRBV5-1 and TRBJ1-4; no reliable D call. Sequencing used blood, either unsorted or a sorted T cell fraction (not recorded which). This clonotype was sampled from a male donor with ankylosing spondylitis. In DNA form, the CDR3 reads TGCGCCAGCAGCTTCGACATGACTAATGAAAAACTGTTTTTT. Residues: CASSFDMTNEKLFF. The full variable domain, completed using reference TRBV5-1 and TRBJ1-4, is KAGVTQTPRYLIKTRGQQVTLSCSPISGHRSVSWYQQTPGQGLQFLFEYFSETQRNKGNFPGRFSGRQFSNSRSEMNVSTLELGDSALYLCASSFDMTNEKLFFGSGTQLSVL.